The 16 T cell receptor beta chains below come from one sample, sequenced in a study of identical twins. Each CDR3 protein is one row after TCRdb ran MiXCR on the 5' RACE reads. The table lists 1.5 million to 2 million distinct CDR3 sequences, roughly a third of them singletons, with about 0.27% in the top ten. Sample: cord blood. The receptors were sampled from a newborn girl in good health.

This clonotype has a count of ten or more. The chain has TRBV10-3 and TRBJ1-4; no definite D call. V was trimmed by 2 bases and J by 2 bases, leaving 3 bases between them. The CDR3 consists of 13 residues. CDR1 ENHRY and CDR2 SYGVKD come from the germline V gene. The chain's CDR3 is CAISEGTNEKLFF. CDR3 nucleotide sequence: TGTGCCATCAGTGAGGGCACTAATGAAAAACTGTTTTTT.

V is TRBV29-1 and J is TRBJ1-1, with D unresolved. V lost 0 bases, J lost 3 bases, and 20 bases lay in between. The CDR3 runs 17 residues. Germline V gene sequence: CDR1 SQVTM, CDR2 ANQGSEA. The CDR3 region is CSVEDASLRKWDTEAFF. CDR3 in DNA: TGCAGCGTTGAAGATGCCAGCCTGAGGAAATGGGACACTGAAGCTTTCTTT.

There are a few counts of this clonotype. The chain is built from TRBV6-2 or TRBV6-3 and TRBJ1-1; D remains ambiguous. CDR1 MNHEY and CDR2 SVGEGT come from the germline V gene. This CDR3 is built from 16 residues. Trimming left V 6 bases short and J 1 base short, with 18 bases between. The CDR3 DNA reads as TGTGCCAGCAGCCGCCGGGCGAGGGCGGGGAACACTGAAGCTTTCTTT. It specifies CASSRRARAGNTEAFF.

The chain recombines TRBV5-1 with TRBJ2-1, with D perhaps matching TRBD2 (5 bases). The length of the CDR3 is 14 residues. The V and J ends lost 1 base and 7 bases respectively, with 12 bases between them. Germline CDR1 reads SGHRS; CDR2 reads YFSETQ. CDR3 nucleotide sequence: TGCGCCAGCAGCTTGAGTAGCGCGACTAATGAGCAGTTCTTC. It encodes CASSLSSATNEQFF.

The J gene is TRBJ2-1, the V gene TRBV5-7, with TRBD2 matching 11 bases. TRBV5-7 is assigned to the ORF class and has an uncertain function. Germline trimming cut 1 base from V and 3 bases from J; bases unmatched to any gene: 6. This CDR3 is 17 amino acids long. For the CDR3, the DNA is TGTGCCAGCAGCTTGCTCGGGGGGACTAGCGGCTACAATGAGCAGTTCTTC. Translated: CASSLLGGTSGYNEQFF.

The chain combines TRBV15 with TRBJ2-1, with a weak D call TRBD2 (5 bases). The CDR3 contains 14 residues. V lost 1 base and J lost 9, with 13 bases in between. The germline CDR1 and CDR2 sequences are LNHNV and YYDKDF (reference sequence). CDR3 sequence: CATSRARAVGEQFF. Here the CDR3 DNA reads TGTGCCACCAGCAGAGCGCGGGCGGTTGGTGAGCAGTTCTTC.

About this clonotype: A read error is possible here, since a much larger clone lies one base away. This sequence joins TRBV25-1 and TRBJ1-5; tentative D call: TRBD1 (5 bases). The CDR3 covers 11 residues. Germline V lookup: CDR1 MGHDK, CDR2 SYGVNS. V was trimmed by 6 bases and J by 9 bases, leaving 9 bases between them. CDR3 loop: CASRTDRPQHF. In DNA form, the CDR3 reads TGTGCCAGCAGGACAGATCGGCCCCAGCATTTT.

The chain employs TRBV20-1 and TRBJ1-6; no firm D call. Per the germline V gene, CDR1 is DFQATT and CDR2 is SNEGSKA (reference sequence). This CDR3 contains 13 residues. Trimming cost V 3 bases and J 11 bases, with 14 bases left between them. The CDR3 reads CSASRQAKAPLHF. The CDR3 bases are TGCAGTGCTAGTCGGCAGGCTAAGGCACCCCTCCACTTT.

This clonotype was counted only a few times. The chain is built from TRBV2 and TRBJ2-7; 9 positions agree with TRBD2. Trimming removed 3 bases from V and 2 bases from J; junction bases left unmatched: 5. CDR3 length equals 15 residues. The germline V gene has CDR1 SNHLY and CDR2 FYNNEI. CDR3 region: CASSEQLAGTYEQYF. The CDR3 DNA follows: TGTGCCAGCAGTGAGCAGCTAGCGGGGACCTACGAGCAGTACTTC.

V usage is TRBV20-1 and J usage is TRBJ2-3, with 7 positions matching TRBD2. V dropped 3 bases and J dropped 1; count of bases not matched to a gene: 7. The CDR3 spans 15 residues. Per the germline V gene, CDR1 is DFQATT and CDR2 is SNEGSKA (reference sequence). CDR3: CSARRSSGRTDTQYF. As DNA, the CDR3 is TGCAGTGCTAGGAGGAGTAGCGGGCGCACAGATACGCAGTATTTT.

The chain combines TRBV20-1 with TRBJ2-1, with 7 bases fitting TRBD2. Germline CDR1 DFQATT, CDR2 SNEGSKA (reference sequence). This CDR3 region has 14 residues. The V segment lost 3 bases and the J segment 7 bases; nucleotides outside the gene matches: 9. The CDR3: CSARTREERNEQFF. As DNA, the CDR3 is TGCAGTGCTAGGACCCGGGAGGAACGGAATGAGCAGTTCTTC.

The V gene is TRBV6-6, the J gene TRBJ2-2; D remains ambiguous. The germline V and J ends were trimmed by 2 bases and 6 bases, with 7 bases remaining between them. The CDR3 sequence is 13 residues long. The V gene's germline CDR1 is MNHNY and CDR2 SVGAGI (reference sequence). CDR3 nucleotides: TGTGCCAGCAGTTACGGCCCCTCCGGGGAGCTGTTTTTT. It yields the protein CASSYGPSGELFF.

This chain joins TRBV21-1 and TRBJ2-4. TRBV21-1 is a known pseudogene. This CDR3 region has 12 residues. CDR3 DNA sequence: TGTGCCAGCAGCATAGACAGAAACATTCAGTACTTC. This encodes CASSIDRNIQYF.

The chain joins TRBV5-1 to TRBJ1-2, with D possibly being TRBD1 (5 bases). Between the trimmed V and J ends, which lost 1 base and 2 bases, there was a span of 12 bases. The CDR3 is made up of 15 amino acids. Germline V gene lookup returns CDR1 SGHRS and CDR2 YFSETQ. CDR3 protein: CASSLMARGNYGYTF. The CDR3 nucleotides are TGCGCCAGCAGCTTGATGGCTCGGGGCAACTATGGCTACACCTTC. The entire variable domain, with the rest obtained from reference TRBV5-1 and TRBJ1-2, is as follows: KAGVTQTPRYLIKTRGQQVTLSCSPISGHRSVSWYQQTPGQGLQFLFEYFSETQRNKGNFPGRFSGRQFSNSRSEMNVSTLELGDSALYLCASSLMARGNYGYTFGSGTRLTVV.

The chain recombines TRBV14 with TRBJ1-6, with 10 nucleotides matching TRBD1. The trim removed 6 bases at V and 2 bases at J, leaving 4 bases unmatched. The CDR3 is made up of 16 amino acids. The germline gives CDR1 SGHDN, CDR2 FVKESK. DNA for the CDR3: TGTGCCAGCAGTCGGACAGGGGGGACCTATAATTCACCCCTCCACTTT. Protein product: CASSRTGGTYNSPLHF.

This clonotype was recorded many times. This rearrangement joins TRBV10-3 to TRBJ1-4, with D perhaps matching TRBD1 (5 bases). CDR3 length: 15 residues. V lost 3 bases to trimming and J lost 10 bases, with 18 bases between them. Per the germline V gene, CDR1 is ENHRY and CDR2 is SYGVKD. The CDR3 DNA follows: TGTGCCATCAGTGATAATCTAAACTCCCAGGGAAAACTGTTTTTT. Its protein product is CAISDNLNSQGKLFF.